Below, 17 T cell receptor beta chains from the same sample are listed, as sequenced in a study of T cells in localized non-small cell lung cancer. Assay: immunoSEQ multiplex PCR; the TCRdb copy retains only in-frame clones and omits some. The table includes about 82,000 clones, around 80% detected once. The sequencing used PBMCs, collected before any cancer treatment. The origin of the receptors is a man aged 35-75 years with stage II squamous cell lung carcinoma.

The rearrangement links TRBV27 to TRBJ2-3; the D gene is possibly TRBD2 (5 bases). CDR1 is MNHEY and CDR2 is SMNVEV in the germline V gene (reference sequence). V dropped 6 bases and J dropped 8 bases, with 21 bases sitting between them. The CDR3 has 15 residues. The CDR3: CASSESGPNSGTQYF. The CDR3 nucleotides read TGTGCCAGCAGCGAGAGCGGCCCGAATTCCGGTACGCAGTATTTT.

This clone has only a few counts. The CDR3, as DNA: TGTGCCAGCAGCTTCGCTAGCGGATACTCCTACAATGAGCAGTTCTTC. Translating gives CASSFASGYSYNEQFF. The chain carries TRBV7-8 and TRBJ2-1, with 7 bases that match TRBD2. The CDR3 totals 16 residues. Germline V gene data show CDR1 as SGHVS and CDR2 as FQNEAQ. With 3 bases clipped from V and 0 bases from J, the junction kept 5 bases outside the gene matches.

The V call is TRBV9, the J call TRBJ1-6, with 7 bases aligning to TRBD1. The CDR3 sequence is 16 residues long. The junction had 10 bases not matched to a gene; V was cut back by 3 bases and J by 7 bases. Germline V gene data show CDR1 as SGDLS and CDR2 as YYNGEE. CDR3 nucleotide sequence: TGTGCCAGCAGCGACACCGGGACAGTAGCGAATTCACCCCTCCACTTT. The encoded protein is CASSDTGTVANSPLHF.

On this clone itself: Other DNA sequences in the sample encode the same CDR3. This chain connects TRBV15 to TRBJ1-5; D perhaps matches TRBD1 (6 bases). Trimming took 1 base from V and 1 from J, leaving 8 bases between them. CDR1 is LNHNV and CDR2 is YYDKDF in the germline V gene (reference sequence). The CDR3 extends over 15 amino acids. CDR3 nucleotides: TGTGCCACCAGCAGAGGGGGGGGCAGCAATCAGCCCCAGCATTTT. Encoded protein: CATSRGGGSNQPQHF.

This rearrangement joins TRBV7-6 to TRBJ2-3; D gene ambiguous. This CDR3 region has 14 residues. From germline, CDR1 is SGHVS and CDR2 FNYEAQ. The V and J ends lost 7 bases and 2 bases respectively, with 13 bases between them. The CDR3 bases are TGTGCCAGCACCCTTGGCGATCCCACAGATACGCAGTATTTT. As protein: CASTLGDPTDTQYF.

The chain is built from TRBV4-2 and TRBJ2-2; D might be TRBD1 (5 bases). CDR3 size: 17 residues. The germline V and J ends were trimmed by 0 bases and 6 bases, with 17 bases remaining between them. Per germline, CDR1 LGHNA and CDR2 YNFKEQ. This chain's CDR3 is CASSQDYAQAGSGELFF. CDR3 DNA: TGTGCCAGCAGCCAAGATTATGCACAGGCTGGTTCCGGGGAGCTGTTTTTT.

This sequence joins TRBV11-2 and TRBJ2-5; D is tentatively TRBD1 or TRBD2 (5 bases each). This CDR3 is built from 16 residues. Germline-derived CDR1 and CDR2 are SGHAT and FQNNGV. V lost 0 bases, J lost 5 bases, and 16 bases lay in between. The CDR3 here is CASSLDNGLEGETQYF. In DNA form, the CDR3 reads TGTGCCAGCAGCTTAGATAACGGCCTCGAGGGGGAGACCCAGTACTTC.

This chain uses TRBV7-3 with TRBJ2-7, with D unclear. Germline V gives CDR1 SGHTA, CDR2 FQGTGA. The CDR3 is made up of 13 amino acids. The V gene lost 6 bases and the J gene lost 3 bases, with 12 bases spanning the gap. The CDR3 DNA reads TGTGCCAGCAGTTTAGGGATCAGCTACGAGCAGTACTTC. Translating it yields CASSLGISYEQYF.

The CDR3 loop is CASSSGLGYGYTF. The CDR3 nucleotides are TGTGCCAGCAGCTCAGGGCTGGGGTATGGCTACACCTTC. The gene calls are TRBV7-2 and TRBJ1-2; D might be TRBD1 (5 bases). The CDR3 totals 13 residues. From germline, CDR1 is SGHTA and CDR2 FQGNSA. V lost 4 bases to trimming and J lost 5 bases, with 11 bases between them.

V and J are TRBV4-3 and TRBJ2-3, with TRBD2 as a possible D gene (6 bases). The CDR3 consists of 14 residues. The ends were cut back, 0 bases at V and 9 bases at J, with 13 bases in the middle. The germline gives CDR1 LGHNA, CDR2 YSLEER. The CDR3 protein is CASSQDPPRGTQYF. The CDR3 nucleotides are TGCGCCAGCAGCCAAGATCCCCCCCGGGGGACGCAGTATTTT.

This clone was picked up one time. The V gene is TRBV2, the J gene TRBJ1-5; 7 positions agree with TRBD1. The CDR3 spans 13 residues. The germline V gene has CDR1 SNHLY and CDR2 FYNNEI. V lost 4 bases and J lost 6; bases outside the gene matches: 3. CDR3 region: CASSGQGGQPQHF. The CDR3, as DNA: TGTGCCAGCAGTGGACAGGGCGGTCAGCCCCAGCATTTT.

The chain links TRBV29-1 to TRBJ1-1; 7 positions match TRBD1. CDR3 size: 10 residues. The germline V gene has CDR1 SQVTM and CDR2 ANQGSEA. The ends lost 7 bases at V and 7 bases at J; junction bases unmatched: 3. The CDR3 protein is CSARDSEAFF. CDR3 DNA: TGCAGCGCCAGGGACAGTGAAGCTTTCTTT.

The chain couples TRBV28 to TRBJ2-4; 7 nucleotides line up with TRBD2. The V segment lost 7 bases and the J segment 5 bases; nucleotides outside the gene matches: 8. The CDR3 is 14 amino acids. Germline CDR1 is MDHEN and CDR2 is SYDVKM. CDR3 nucleotide sequence: TGTGCCAGCACCGTGGGGGGGGAGGAAAACATTCAGTACTTC. It encodes CASTVGGEENIQYF.

This chain joins TRBV5-4 and TRBJ2-2; D is unresolved. The CDR3 runs 12 residues. CDR1 is SGHNT and CDR2 is YYREEE in the germline V gene (reference sequence). Between the trimmed V and J ends, which lost 4 bases and 7 bases, there was a span of 8 bases. The DNA for the CDR3 is TGTGCCAGCAGCAATAGGGACGGGGAGCTGTTTTTT. Protein product: CASSNRDGELFF.

This clone has a count of ten or more. DNA for the CDR3: TGTGCCAGCAGTTCGGACCCGCTAGGGACAGAGACCCAGTACTTC. Translating it yields CASSSDPLGTETQYF. The V and J genes are TRBV27 and TRBJ2-5, with D possibly being TRBD1 or TRBD2 (5 bases each). V was trimmed by 4 bases and J by 4 bases, leaving 16 bases between them. CDR3 length equals 15 residues. Germline V gene sequence: CDR1 MNHEY, CDR2 SMNVEV (reference sequence).

J is TRBJ2-5 and V is TRBV14; D possibly corresponds to TRBD1 (7 bases). This CDR3 is built from 14 residues. Trimming removed 3 bases at V and 10 bases at J, with 18 bases between. Germline V gene sequence: CDR1 SGHDN, CDR2 FVKESK. The CDR3 spells CASSHRQGWGDQYF. CDR3 DNA sequence: TGTGCCAGCAGCCACCGACAGGGCTGGGGGGACCAGTACTTC.

Notes on this clone: The same CDR3 arises from other DNA sequences in this sample as well. J is TRBJ2-3 and V is TRBV6-5; D is perhaps TRBD1 (5 bases). Germline assignment: CDR1 MNHEY and CDR2 SVGAGI. The V gene lost 0 bases and the J gene lost 4 bases, with 8 bases spanning the gap. CDR3 length equals 14 residues. CDR3 sequence reads: CASSYSQGADTQYF. In DNA form, the CDR3 reads TGTGCCAGCAGTTACTCGCAGGGCGCAGATACGCAGTATTTT.